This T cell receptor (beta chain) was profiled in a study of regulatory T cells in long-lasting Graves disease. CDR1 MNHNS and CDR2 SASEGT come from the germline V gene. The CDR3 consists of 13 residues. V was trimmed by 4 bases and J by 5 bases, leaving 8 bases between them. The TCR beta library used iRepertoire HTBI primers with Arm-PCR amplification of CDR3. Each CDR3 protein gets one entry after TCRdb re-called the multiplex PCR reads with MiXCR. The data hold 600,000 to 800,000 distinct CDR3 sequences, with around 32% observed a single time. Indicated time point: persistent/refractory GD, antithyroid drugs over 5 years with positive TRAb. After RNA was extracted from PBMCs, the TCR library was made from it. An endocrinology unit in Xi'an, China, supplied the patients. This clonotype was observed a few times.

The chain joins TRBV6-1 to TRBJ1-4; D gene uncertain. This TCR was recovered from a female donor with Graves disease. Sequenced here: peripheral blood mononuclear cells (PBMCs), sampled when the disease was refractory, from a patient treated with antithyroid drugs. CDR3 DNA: TGTGCCAGCAGTGTACAAAGAAATGAAAAACTGTTTTTT. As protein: CASSVQRNEKLFF.